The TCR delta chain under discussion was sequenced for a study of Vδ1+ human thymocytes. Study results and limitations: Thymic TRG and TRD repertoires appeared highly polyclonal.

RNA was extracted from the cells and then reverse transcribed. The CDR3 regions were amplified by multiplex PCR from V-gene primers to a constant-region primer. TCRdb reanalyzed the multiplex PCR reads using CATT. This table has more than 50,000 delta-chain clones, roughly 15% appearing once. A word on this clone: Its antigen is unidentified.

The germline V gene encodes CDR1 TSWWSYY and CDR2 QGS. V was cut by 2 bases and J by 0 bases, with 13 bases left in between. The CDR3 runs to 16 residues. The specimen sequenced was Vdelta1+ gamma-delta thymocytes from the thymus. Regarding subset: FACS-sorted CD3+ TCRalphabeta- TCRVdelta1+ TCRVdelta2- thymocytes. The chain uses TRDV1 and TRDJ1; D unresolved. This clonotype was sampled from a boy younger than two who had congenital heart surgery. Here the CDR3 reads CALGEGPCWYTDKLIF. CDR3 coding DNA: TGTGCTCTTGGGGAAGGACCCTGCTGGTACACCGATAAACTCATCTTT.